The 21 T cell receptor beta chains in this list originate from one sample, sequenced in a study of CD8 T cells in ankylosing spondylitis. Via MiXCR, TCRdb re-called the 5' RACE reads, giving one row per CDR3 protein. Seen here are 150,000 to 200,000 distinct CDR3 sequences, about 20% observed once, and the top ten hold 4.3%. The specimen was blood, either unsorted or a sorted T cell fraction (not recorded which). The receptors derive from a male donor aged 5-30 years with ankylosing spondylitis or in good health (not recorded which).

This clonotype was found many times. The V and J genes are TRBV20-1 and TRBJ1-2, with D uncertain. There are 14 residues in the CDR3. With 3 bases removed from V and 8 bases from J, the gap between germline ends came to 19 bases. Per germline, CDR1 DFQATT and CDR2 SNEGSKA (reference sequence). The CDR3 region is CSASPPIKVVGYTF. CDR3 coding DNA: TGCAGTGCTAGCCCTCCGATAAAGGTTGTCGGCTACACCTTC.

This sequence joins TRBV20-1 and TRBJ2-3, with a tentative D call TRBD1 (6 bases). The CDR3 consists of 12 residues. Trimming took off 4 bases at V and 6 bases at J, with 11 bases between the two ends. Germline-derived CDR1 and CDR2 are DFQATT and SNEGSKA (reference sequence). The CDR3 DNA sequence: TGCAGTGCTATAAGGGGGTTGGATACGCAGTATTTT. Residues: CSAIRGLDTQYF.

This sequence joins TRBV6-2 or TRBV6-3 and TRBJ2-4; D may be TRBD1 (5 bases). CDR3 length: 14 residues. From germline, CDR1 is MNHEY and CDR2 SVGEGT. Between the trimmed V and J ends, which lost 11 bases and 2 bases, there was a span of 16 bases. CDR3 sequence reads: CAVTDFLTKNIQYF. CDR3 DNA sequence: TGTGCCGTGACAGATTTCTTGACCAAAAACATTCAGTACTTC.

There are a few counts of this clonotype. V gene TRBV5-1 combines with J gene TRBJ2-3; a weak D match, TRBD2 (6 bases). CDR3 length: 17 amino acids. CDR1 and CDR2 (germline): SGHRS, YFSETQ. V dropped 6 bases and J dropped 1 base, with 21 bases sitting between them. CDR3 residues: CASTPPRGTGGTDTQYF. The CDR3 DNA reads TGCGCCAGCACCCCCCCCCGCGGGACGGGGGGCACAGATACGCAGTATTTT. Full variable domain (outside the CDR3, taken from reference TRBV5-1 and TRBJ2-3): KAGVTQTPRYLIKTRGQQVTLSCSPISGHRSVSWYQQTPGQGLQFLFEYFSETQRNKGNFPGRFSGRQFSNSRSEMNVSTLELGDSALYLCASTPPRGTGGTDTQYFGPGTRLTVL.

This clonotype was recorded many times. The chain is built from TRBV12-3 or TRBV12-4 and TRBJ1-1, with 10 bases matching TRBD1. The CDR3 is made up of 17 amino acids. The trim removed 4 bases at V and 0 bases at J, leaving 8 bases unmatched. The CDR3 sequence is CASSSGQGTVMNTEAFF. CDR3 nucleotide sequence: TGTGCCAGCAGTTCGGGACAGGGGACAGTAATGAACACTGAAGCTTTCTTT.

This clonotype was seen many times. The chain carries TRBV4-1 and TRBJ2-1; D perhaps matches TRBD1 (6 bases). This CDR3 region has 15 residues. CDR1 is MGHRA and CDR2 is YSYEKL in the germline V gene. V was pared by 1 base and J by 6 bases, with 13 bases between. The CDR3 loop reads CASSQGQGQINEQFF. The CDR3 DNA is TGCGCCAGCAGCCAAGGGCAGGGGCAAATCAATGAGCAGTTCTTC.

This clonotype was seen ten or more times. The rearrangement links TRBV6-5 to TRBJ2-3, with TRBD1 as a possible D gene (5 bases). Germline V gives CDR1 MNHEY, CDR2 SVGAGI. The V end lost 0 bases, the J end lost 1 base, and 14 bases lay between the germline ends. This CDR3 contains 17 residues. The DNA for the CDR3 is TGTGCCAGCAGTTACTCGGGGCTAGTTGAGGGCACAGATACGCAGTATTTT. It translates to CASSYSGLVEGTDTQYF.

The rearrangement uses TRBV20-1 and TRBJ2-7, with 8 bases fitting TRBD2. The V segment lost 6 bases and the J segment 4 bases; nucleotides outside the gene matches: 8. The CDR3 length is 13 residues. CDR1 is DFQATT, CDR2 SNEGSKA, per germline (reference sequence). In nucleotides, the CDR3 is TGCAGTGCCTTGCCGGGAGGGCGGTACGAGCAGTACTTC. Translation: CSALPGGRYEQYF.

Many counts were recorded for this clonotype. The chain combines TRBV4-3 with TRBJ2-1; D call uncertain. In germline, CDR1 is LGHNA, CDR2 YSLEER. Trimming removed 0 bases from V and 0 bases from J, with 9 bases in between. This CDR3 region has 16 residues. The CDR3 spells CASSQDRWNSYNEQFF. In nucleotides, the CDR3 is TGCGCCAGCAGCCAAGATCGATGGAACTCCTACAATGAGCAGTTCTTC.

This clonotype was found many times. CDR3 sequence: CASSQGVRGEQFF. DNA of the CDR3: TGTGCCAGCAGTCAAGGGGTCCGGGGTGAGCAGTTCTTC. The chain has TRBV12-3 or TRBV12-4 and TRBJ2-1; D might be TRBD1 or TRBD2, each matching 5 bases. V gave up 5 bases and J gave up 9 bases, with 14 bases separating them. The CDR3 runs to 13 residues.

The chain has TRBV20-1 and TRBJ2-3, with D unclear. Germline-derived CDR1 and CDR2 are DFQATT and SNEGSKA (reference sequence). The CDR3 consists of 13 residues. The V end was cut by 5 bases, the J end by 1 base, with 10 bases between. The CDR3 spells CSAPVAGTDTQYF. CDR3 DNA: TGCAGTGCTCCGGTGGCTGGCACAGATACGCAGTATTTT.

This sequence joins TRBV3-1 and TRBJ2-4, with D perhaps matching TRBD2 (6 bases). Trimming took 0 bases from V and 0 from J, leaving 12 bases between them. CDR3 length equals 17 residues. CDR1 is LGHDT and CDR2 is YNNKEL in the germline V gene (reference sequence). CDR3 DNA sequence: TGTGCCAGCAGCCAAGATCCGGGACTGGGAGCCAAAAACATTCAGTACTTC. Protein: CASSQDPGLGAKNIQYF.

This clonotype occurred many times. The J gene is TRBJ2-2, the V gene TRBV27, with D perhaps matching TRBD1 (5 bases). The CDR3 is made up of 14 amino acids. V dropped 6 bases and J dropped 2 bases, with 10 bases sitting between them. Germline CDR1 and CDR2: MNHEY and SMNVEV (reference sequence). This chain's CDR3 is CASSLTGNTGELFF. In nucleotides, the CDR3 is TGTGCCAGCAGCCTAACAGGAAACACCGGGGAGCTGTTTTTT.

There are a few counts of this clonotype. V is TRBV6-1 and J is TRBJ1-1; no clear D gene. The V gene lost 3 bases and the J gene lost 0 bases, with 8 bases spanning the gap. The CDR3 runs 14 residues. Per the germline V gene, CDR1 is MNHNS and CDR2 is SASEGT. This CDR3 is CASSDTAMNTEAFF. CDR3 coding DNA: TGTGCCAGCAGTGATACCGCGATGAACACTGAAGCTTTCTTT.

This clonotype came up many times. The rearrangement uses TRBV6-5 and TRBJ2-1; D possibly matches TRBD1 or TRBD2 (5 bases each). This CDR3 is 11 amino acids long. Trimming took off 7 bases at V and 12 bases at J, with 13 bases between the two ends. Germline values: CDR1 MNHEY, CDR2 SVGAGI. The CDR3 coding sequence is TGTGCCAGCATTGGGTGGGGACGGCAGTTCTTC. It translates to CASIGWGRQFF.

The sample holds many counts of this clonotype. The rearrangement links TRBV10-3 to TRBJ2-5; 9 nucleotides match TRBD2. CDR1 is ENHRY, CDR2 SYGVKD, per germline. This CDR3 region has 17 residues. After removal of 4 bases from V and 3 bases from J, the junction contained 12 bases not matched to a gene. The CDR3 protein is CAISGRGIRLAEETQYF. The CDR3 DNA reads TGTGCCATCAGTGGAAGAGGGATCAGACTAGCGGAAGAGACCCAGTACTTC.

This clonotype showed up many times. The chain recombines TRBV3-1 with TRBJ1-2, with D uncertain. The CDR3 extends over 14 amino acids. Trimming stripped 0 bases from V and 4 bases from J, with 9 bases between. The germline V gene has CDR1 LGHDT and CDR2 YNNKEL (reference sequence). In nucleotides, the CDR3 is TGTGCCAGCAGCCAAGAAGTGGCACTCTATGGCTACACCTTC. Residues: CASSQEVALYGYTF.

This rearrangement joins TRBV12-5 to TRBJ2-2; TRBD2 is a possible D gene (6 bases). The CDR3 runs 12 residues. V lost 3 bases and J lost 7, with 6 bases in between. Looked up from germline, CDR1 is LGHNT and CDR2 is FRNRAP. Here the CDR3 DNA reads TGTGCTAGTGGTTTCGGGGGCGGGGAGCTGTTTTTT. This sequence encodes CASGFGGGELFF.

This clonotype was seen at least ten times. CDR3 nucleotide sequence: TGTGCCAGCAGCGCTGATCCGACAGGGCGGAATAATAAGCAGTTCTTC. Encoded protein: CASSADPTGRNNKQFF. The chain has TRBV2 and TRBJ2-1; the match to TRBD1 covers 7 bases. This CDR3 is built from 16 residues. V shed 6 bases and J 11 bases; nucleotides not matched to a gene: 19. The V gene's germline CDR1 is SNHLY and CDR2 FYNNEI.

This clonotype was seen at least ten times. The chain uses TRBV3-1 and TRBJ1-3; D ambiguous. Trimming took 2 bases from V and 6 from J, leaving 14 bases between them. This CDR3 contains 15 residues. The germline V gene encodes CDR1 LGHDT and CDR2 YNNKEL (reference sequence). CDR3 bases: TGTGCCAGCAGCCAACCCCTAGACGGTGAAAACACCATATATTTT. The encoded protein is CASSQPLDGENTIYF.

This clonotype was observed many times. The rearrangement uses TRBV12-3 or TRBV12-4 and TRBJ2-7, with D possibly matching TRBD2 (6 bases). This CDR3 contains 19 residues. The germline V and J ends were trimmed by 8 bases and 3 bases, with 32 bases remaining between them. The CDR3 reads CASGLSREDILNGHYEQYF. The CDR3 bases are TGTGCCAGCGGCCTATCTAGGGAGGATATCCTGAACGGGCACTACGAGCAGTACTTC.